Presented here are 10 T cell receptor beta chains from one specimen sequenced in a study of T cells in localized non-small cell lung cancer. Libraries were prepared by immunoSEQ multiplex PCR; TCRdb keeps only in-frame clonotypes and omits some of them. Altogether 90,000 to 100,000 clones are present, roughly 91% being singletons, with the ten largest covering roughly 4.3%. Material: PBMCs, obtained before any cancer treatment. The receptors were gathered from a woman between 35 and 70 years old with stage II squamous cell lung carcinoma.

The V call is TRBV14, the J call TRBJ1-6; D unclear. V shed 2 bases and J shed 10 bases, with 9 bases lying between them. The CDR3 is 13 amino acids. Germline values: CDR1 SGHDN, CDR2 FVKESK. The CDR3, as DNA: TGTGCCAGCAGCCAAACCCGGGAATCACCCCTCCACTTT. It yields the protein CASSQTRESPLHF.

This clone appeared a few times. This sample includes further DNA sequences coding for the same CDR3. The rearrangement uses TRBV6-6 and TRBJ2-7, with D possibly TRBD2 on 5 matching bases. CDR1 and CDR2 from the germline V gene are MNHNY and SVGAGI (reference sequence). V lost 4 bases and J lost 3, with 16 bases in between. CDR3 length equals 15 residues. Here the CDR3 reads CASSSPGLTNYEQYF. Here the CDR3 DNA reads TGTGCCAGCAGTTCCCCCGGACTGACAAACTACGAGCAGTACTTC.

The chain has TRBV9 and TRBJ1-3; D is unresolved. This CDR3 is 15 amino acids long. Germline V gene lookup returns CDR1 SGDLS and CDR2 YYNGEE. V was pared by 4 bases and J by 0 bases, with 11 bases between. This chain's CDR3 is CASSPDPFSGNTIYF. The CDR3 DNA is TGTGCCAGCAGCCCCGACCCATTCTCTGGAAACACCATATATTTT.

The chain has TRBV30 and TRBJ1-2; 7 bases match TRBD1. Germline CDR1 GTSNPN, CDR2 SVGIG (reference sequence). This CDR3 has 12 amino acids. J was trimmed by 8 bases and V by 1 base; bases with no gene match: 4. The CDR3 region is CAWSAGGYGYTF. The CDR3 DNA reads TGTGCCTGGAGTGCAGGGGGTTACGGCTACACCTTC.

This CDR3 is CASSVGGRDYGYTF. The CDR3 nucleotides are TGTGCCAGCAGCGTAGGGGGGCGGGACTATGGCTACACCTTC. V usage is TRBV9 and J usage is TRBJ1-2, with TRBD1 as a possible D gene (6 bases). Per the germline V gene, CDR1 is SGDLS and CDR2 is YYNGEE. V gave up 0 bases and J gave up 3 bases, with 9 bases separating them. CDR3 size: 14 residues.

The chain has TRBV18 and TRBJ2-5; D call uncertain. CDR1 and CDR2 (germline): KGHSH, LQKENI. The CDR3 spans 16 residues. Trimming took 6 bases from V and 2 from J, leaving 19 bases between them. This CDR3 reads CASSEILTGRQETQYF. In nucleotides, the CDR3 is TGTGCCAGCTCCGAAATCCTGACCGGGCGGCAAGAGACCCAGTACTTC.

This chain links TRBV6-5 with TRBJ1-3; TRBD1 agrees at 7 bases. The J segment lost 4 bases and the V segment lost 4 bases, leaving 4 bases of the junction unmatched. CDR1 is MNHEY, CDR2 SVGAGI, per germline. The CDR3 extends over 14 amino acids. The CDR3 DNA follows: TGTGCCAGCAGTTCCGGGACAGAAGGAAACACCATATATTTT. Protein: CASSSGTEGNTIYF.

CDR3 sequence reads: CAISESSRPPEAFF. CDR3 in DNA: TGTGCCATCAGTGAGTCGAGTCGGCCCCCTGAAGCTTTCTTT. The V call is TRBV10-3, the J call TRBJ1-1, with D uncertain. The length of the CDR3 is 14 residues. Germline values: CDR1 ENHRY, CDR2 SYGVKD. Trimming stripped 0 bases from V and 6 bases from J, with 11 bases between.

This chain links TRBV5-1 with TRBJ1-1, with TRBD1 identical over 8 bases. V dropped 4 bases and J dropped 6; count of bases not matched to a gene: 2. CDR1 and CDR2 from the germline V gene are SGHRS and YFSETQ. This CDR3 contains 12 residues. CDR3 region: CASSVDRAEAFF. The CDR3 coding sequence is TGCGCCAGCAGCGTGGACAGGGCTGAAGCTTTCTTT.

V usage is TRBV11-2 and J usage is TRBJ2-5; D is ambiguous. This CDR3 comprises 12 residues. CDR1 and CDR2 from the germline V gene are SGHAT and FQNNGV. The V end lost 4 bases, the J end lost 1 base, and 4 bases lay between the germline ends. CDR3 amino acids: CASSYLQETQYF. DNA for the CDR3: TGTGCCAGCAGCTACCTCCAAGAGACCCAGTACTTC.